This TCR beta chain was identified during a study of cytotoxic CD8 clonotypes in ibrutinib-treated CLL. Study-level points and caveats: Treatment left the uncommon public clonotypes either contracted or stable in frequency. Baseline clonality exceeded age-matched healthy donors and tracked circulating CD8+ T-cell counts. Clonality was higher at ibrutinib response and returned toward baseline at progression.

The CDR3 runs 19 residues. V shed 1 base, J shed 0 bases, and the junction held 9 bases outside the gene matches. The germline CDR1 and CDR2 sequences are MDHEN and SYDVKM. The intended depth for sequencing was 1 in 200,000 to 1 in 1 million T cells. The data were produced by immunoSEQ multiplex PCR, yet TCRdb's version contains in-frame clones alone and is incomplete. The table has more than 200,000 clones, more than 75% seen once. This clone was observed a handful of times. Its target is not known. V usage is TRBV28 and J usage is TRBJ2-6, with TRBD2 identical over 7 bases. Sample: PBMCs, taken after 12 months of ibrutinib treatment. This clonotype was obtained from a human donor with chronic lymphocytic leukemia. The CDR3 reads CASSLFRLAVSSGANVLTF. In DNA, the CDR3 is TGTGCCAGCAGTTTATTCCGGCTAGCGGTATCCTCTGGGGCCAACGTCCTGACTTTC.